The 27 T cell receptor beta chains reported below all come from one sample, sequenced in a study of shared clonotypes between healthy human individuals. The data were produced by immunoSEQ multiplex PCR, yet TCRdb's version contains in-frame clones alone and is incomplete. The data hold over a million clones, with 70% to 80% observed a single time. What was sequenced was memory CD4+ T cells from PBMCs. The subset here: CD45RA-negative fraction. The receptors here all came from a man aged 18 to 30 in good health. Some clones in this sample may be carry-over from other donors' samples.

This clone was counted a few times. This chain uses TRBV18 with TRBJ2-4; no reliable D call. CDR1 and CDR2 (germline): KGHSH, LQKENI. This CDR3 has 15 residues. Between the trimmed V and J ends, which lost 1 base and 3 bases, there was a span of 10 bases. As DNA, the CDR3 is TGTGCCAGCTCACCACAGGGCGCAGTCAAAAACATTCAGTACTTC. Amino acid sequence: CASSPQGAVKNIQYF.

This chain connects TRBV9 to TRBJ1-4; no definite D call. From germline, CDR1 is SGDLS and CDR2 YYNGEE. V lost 6 bases to trimming and J lost 1 base, with 13 bases between them. This CDR3 contains 15 residues. The CDR3 reads CASTRAWGTNEKLFF. CDR3 coding DNA: TGTGCCAGCACCCGTGCGTGGGGAACTAATGAAAAACTGTTTTTT.

The chain joins TRBV30 to TRBJ1-5; no clear D gene. Germline CDR1 GTSNPN, CDR2 SVGIG (reference sequence). The length of the CDR3 is 17 residues. The germline V and J ends were trimmed by 2 bases and 1 base, with 18 bases remaining between them. The DNA of the CDR3 is TGTGCCTGGAGTCAAGACCGTCGCTGGCCCAGCAATCAGCCCCAGCATTTT. This sequence encodes CAWSQDRRWPSNQPQHF.

About this clone: Given a far larger clone just one base away, this is likely a sequencing read error. Because the CDR3 is missing its conserved closing phenylalanine or tryptophan, this is likely a read error. This chain uses TRBV6-6 with TRBJ2-7; 9 bases are a match to TRBD2. The CDR3 length is 12 residues. The junction had 4 bases not matched to a gene; V was cut back by 9 bases and J by 4 bases. The germline V gene has CDR1 MNHNY and CDR2 SVGAGI (reference sequence). The CDR3 spells CASMTSGYEQYL. The CDR3, as DNA: TGTGCCAGTATGACTAGCGGATACGAGCAGTACCTC.

This clone has ten or more counts. The chain links TRBV7-8 to TRBJ2-7; 8 bases map to TRBD2. V shed 1 base, J shed 12 bases, and the junction held 17 bases outside the gene matches. The germline CDR1 and CDR2 sequences are SGHVS and FQNEAQ. The CDR3 extends over 16 amino acids. CDR3 loop: CASSLGEPGLGATPYF. The CDR3 nucleotides read TGTGCCAGCAGCTTAGGCGAACCGGGACTAGGTGCTACTCCGTACTTC. Filled out from reference TRBV7-8 and TRBJ2-7, the complete variable domain reads GAGVSQSPRYKVAKRGQDVALRCDPISGHVSLFWYQQALGQGPEFLTYFQNEAQLDKSGLPSDRFFAERPEGSVSTLKIQRTQQEDSAVYLCASSLGEPGLGATPYFGPGTRLTVT.

This clone was seen a few times. V gene TRBV28 combines with J gene TRBJ1-1; D might be TRBD1 (6 bases). Germline loops: CDR1 MDHEN, CDR2 SYDVKM. CDR3 length: 12 amino acids. V lost 5 bases and J lost 12, with 16 bases in between. CDR3 in DNA: TGTGCCAGCAGTGACCACAGGGTAGGAACTTTCTTT. Protein product: CASSDHRVGTFF.

This sequence joins TRBV7-3 and TRBJ2-7; D gene uncertain. V dropped 5 bases and J dropped 0 bases, with 11 bases sitting between them. The CDR3 contains 14 residues. Germline loops: CDR1 SGHTA, CDR2 FQGTGA. This CDR3 is CASSPRSNSYEQYF. The DNA of the CDR3 is TGTGCCAGCAGCCCCAGGTCCAACTCCTACGAGCAGTACTTC.

This rearrangement joins TRBV7-2 to TRBJ2-7; D is possibly TRBD2 (5 bases). Germline V gene data show CDR1 as SGHTA and CDR2 as FQGNSA. The V end was cut by 8 bases, the J end by 0 bases, with 20 bases between. This CDR3 is built from 16 residues. CDR3 in amino acids: CASLNFIPGVSYEQYF. The CDR3 DNA reads as TGTGCCAGCCTCAATTTCATTCCCGGGGTCTCCTACGAGCAGTACTTC. The full variable domain, in which reference TRBV7-2 and TRBJ2-7 provide the parts outside the CDR3, is GAGVSQSPSNKVTEKGKDVELRCDPISGHTALYWYRQSLGQGLEFLIYFQGNSAPDKSGLPSDRFSAERTGGSVSTLTIQRTQQEDSAVYLCASLNFIPGVSYEQYFGPGTRLTVT.

This clone was counted only a few times. V usage is TRBV28 and J usage is TRBJ1-2; no firm D call. Trimming stripped 6 bases from V and 8 bases from J, with 22 bases between. The CDR3 covers 15 residues. CDR1 MDHEN and CDR2 SYDVKM come from the germline V gene. CDR3 DNA: TGTGCCAGCAGACACCCGCCAGGACCCGTTGAAGGCTACACCTTC. Residues: CASRHPPGPVEGYTF.

The chain couples TRBV4-1 to TRBJ1-2, with D tentatively TRBD1 (5 bases). Germline V lookup: CDR1 MGHRA, CDR2 YSYEKL. With 4 bases removed from V and 13 bases from J, the gap between germline ends came to 22 bases. The length of the CDR3 is 14 residues. The CDR3 DNA is TGCGCCAGCAGCCCTGCGGGGCAGGGCGGGGGGTGCACCTTC. Its translation is CASSPAGQGGGCTF.

This chain uses TRBV5-6 with TRBJ2-1; a weak D match, TRBD1 (5 bases). Germline lookup yields CDR1 SGHDT and CDR2 YYEEEE. The CDR3 extends over 14 amino acids. V dropped 4 bases and J dropped 8 bases, with 16 bases sitting between them. Here the CDR3 reads CASSIALTRDEQFF. As DNA, the CDR3 is TGTGCCAGCAGCATTGCCTTGACCAGGGATGAGCAGTTCTTC.

The CDR3 sequence is CASSLYGLDQETQYF. DNA of the CDR3: TGCGCCAGCAGCTTATATGGGCTGGACCAAGAGACCCAGTACTTC. V usage is TRBV5-1 and J usage is TRBJ2-5; D remains unclear. The CDR3 runs 15 residues. V lost 2 bases and J 0 bases, leaving 11 bases between the germline ends. CDR1 is SGHRS, CDR2 YFSETQ, per germline.

The chain combines TRBV5-1 with TRBJ2-5; a weak D match, TRBD1 (6 bases). Germline lookup yields CDR1 SGHRS and CDR2 YFSETQ. The CDR3 covers 14 residues. Trimming stripped 4 bases from V and 2 bases from J, with 12 bases between. The CDR3 here is CASSPGQQQETQYF. Written as DNA, the CDR3 is TGCGCCAGCAGCCCGGGACAACAACAAGAGACCCAGTACTTC. Looking up the rest from reference TRBV5-1 and TRBJ2-5 gives the full variable domain: KAGVTQTPRYLIKTRGQQVTLSCSPISGHRSVSWYQQTPGQGLQFLFEYFSETQRNKGNFPGRFSGRQFSNSRSEMNVSTLELGDSALYLCASSPGQQQETQYFGPGTRLLVL.

This clone came up a few times. The chain is built from TRBV25-1 and TRBJ1-1, with D possibly matching TRBD1 (6 bases). V lost 6 bases, J lost 5 bases, and 16 bases lay in between. Germline CDR1 and CDR2: MGHDK and SYGVNS. The CDR3 extends over 14 amino acids. CDR3 coding DNA: TGTGCCAGCAGACCGACAGGTTTGAGAACTGAAGCTTTCTTT. This gives the protein CASRPTGLRTEAFF.

The chain has TRBV20-1 and TRBJ2-3; unclear D gene. This CDR3 is 11 amino acids long. Germline loops: CDR1 DFQATT, CDR2 SNEGSKA (reference sequence). CDR3 residues: CSVIRADTQYF. In nucleotides, the CDR3 is TGCAGCGTTATACGAGCAGATACGCAGTATTTT.

The chain employs TRBV28 and TRBJ2-5; no firm D call. This CDR3 comprises 12 residues. CDR1 is MDHEN, CDR2 SYDVKM, per germline. Trimming removed 6 bases at V and 2 bases at J, with 7 bases between. The CDR3 loop is CASSPFQETQYF. The CDR3 DNA reads as TGTGCCAGCAGCCCTTTTCAAGAGACCCAGTACTTC.

Note on this clone: Additional DNA sequences in this sample encode the identical CDR3. The CDR3 nucleotides are TGCGCCAGCAGCCAAGTCAGGGACTCACCCCTCCACTTT. Translated: CASSQVRDSPLHF. V is TRBV4-1 and J is TRBJ1-6; a possible D gene is TRBD1 (5 bases). The CDR3 runs 13 residues. The germline gives CDR1 MGHRA, CDR2 YSYEKL. V gave up 1 base and J gave up 10 bases, with 8 bases separating them.

The chain combines TRBV7-6 with TRBJ1-1, with unresolved D. V lost 3 bases and J lost 0, with 14 bases in between. The CDR3 contains 16 residues. Germline CDR1 is SGHVS and CDR2 is FNYEAQ. The CDR3 DNA reads TGTGCCAGCAGCTTGGAGAACAGTCTAGTGAACACTGAAGCTTTCTTT. Amino acids: CASSLENSLVNTEAFF. The full variable domain, rest sourced from reference TRBV7-6 and TRBJ1-1, is GAGVSQSPRYKVTKRGQDVALRCDPISGHVSLYWYRQALGQGPEFLTYFNYEAQQDKSGLPNDRFSAERPEGSISTLTIQRTEQRDSAMYRCASSLENSLVNTEAFFGQGTRLTVV.

The chain recombines TRBV11-2 with TRBJ2-7; D may be TRBD1 (5 bases). Germline V gives CDR1 SGHAT, CDR2 FQNNGV. The CDR3 sequence is 15 residues long. Trimming cost V 4 bases and J 4 bases, with 17 bases left between them. CDR3 loop: CASSSNYGKGYEQYF. The CDR3 DNA sequence: TGTGCCAGCAGCTCGAACTACGGAAAGGGGTACGAGCAGTACTTC.

This chain connects TRBV7-9 to TRBJ1-4; D unresolved. CDR3 length: 12 residues. The germline V gene has CDR1 SEHNR and CDR2 FQNEAQ (reference sequence). Trimming stripped 6 bases from V and 2 bases from J, with 4 bases between. CDR3 protein: CASRQTNEKLFF. In nucleotides, the CDR3 is TGTGCCAGCAGACAGACTAATGAAAAACTGTTTTTT.

The genes are TRBV6-1 and TRBJ1-5; D is unclear. This CDR3 comprises 14 residues. Germline V lookup: CDR1 MNHNS, CDR2 SASEGT. The V end lost 4 bases, the J end lost 0 bases, and 7 bases lay between the germline ends. The CDR3 sequence: CASSGRASNQPQHF. The CDR3, as DNA: TGTGCCAGCAGTGGCCGGGCTAGCAATCAGCCCCAGCATTTT.

This chain's CDR3 is CASSNPGLAGAASSYNEQFF. The DNA for the CDR3 is TGTGCCAGCAGTAACCCGGGACTAGCGGGAGCCGCCAGCTCCTACAATGAGCAGTTCTTC. The V and J genes are TRBV27 and TRBJ2-1, with 14 nucleotides matching TRBD2. The CDR3 extends over 20 amino acids. The trim removed 5 bases at V and 0 bases at J, leaving 12 bases unmatched. CDR1 and CDR2 (germline): MNHEY, SMNVEV (reference sequence).

V usage is TRBV19 and J usage is TRBJ2-2, with a possible D match to TRBD2 (6 bases). The CDR3 contains 15 residues. Germline V gene data show CDR1 as LNHDA and CDR2 as SQIVND (reference sequence). V gave up 9 bases and J gave up 5 bases, with 19 bases separating them. The CDR3, as DNA: TGTGCCAGCGCCTCAAGGCCGGGGAGGACCGGGGAGCTGTTTTTT. This gives the protein CASASRPGRTGELFF.

The chain links TRBV19 to TRBJ2-5; 7 bases are shared with TRBD1. Germline V gene lookup returns CDR1 LNHDA and CDR2 SQIVND (reference sequence). Trimming removed 4 bases from V and 2 bases from J; junction bases left unmatched: 7. The CDR3 is 15 residues long. CDR3 sequence reads: CASSNHGTVQETQYF. CDR3 nucleotide sequence: TGTGCCAGTAGTAACCATGGGACAGTGCAAGAGACCCAGTACTTC.

The gene calls are TRBV28 and TRBJ2-1; 12 bases line up with TRBD2. The germline V gene encodes CDR1 MDHEN and CDR2 SYDVKM. Trimming removed 2 bases from V and 0 bases from J; junction bases left unmatched: 8. The CDR3 extends over 19 amino acids. CDR3: CASSLRTSGAITSYNEQFF. CDR3 DNA: TGTGCCAGCAGTTTAAGGACTAGCGGGGCCATAACCTCCTACAATGAGCAGTTCTTC. Complete variable domain (other parts from reference TRBV28 and TRBJ2-1): DVKVTQSSRYLVKRTGEKVFLECVQDMDHENMFWYRQDPGLGLRLIYFSYDVKMKEKGDIPEGYSVSREKKERFSLILESASTNQTSMYLCASSLRTSGAITSYNEQFFGPGTRLTVL.

Concerning this clone itself: This same CDR3 is encoded by further DNA sequences in the sample. The J gene is TRBJ2-3, the V gene TRBV5-1; weak D call: TRBD1 (6 bases). The CDR3 loop spans 15 amino acids. V lost 0 bases and J lost 6, with 14 bases in between. Germline values: CDR1 SGHRS, CDR2 YFSETQ. The CDR3 sequence: CASSLEGQGRDTQYF. As DNA, the CDR3 is TGCGCCAGCAGCTTGGAGGGACAAGGTCGGGATACGCAGTATTTT.

The V call is TRBV18, the J call TRBJ2-5; tentatively, D is TRBD1 (6 bases). This CDR3 has 16 residues. Germline CDR1 and CDR2: KGHSH and LQKENI. Trimming pared 8 bases from V and 2 bases from J, leaving 21 bases between. DNA for the CDR3: TGTGCCAGCCGCAGGAGTAACGGGACACAACAAGAGACCCAGTACTTC. Amino acids: CASRRSNGTQQETQYF. The full variable domain, its missing parts supplied by reference TRBV18 and TRBJ2-5, is NAGVMQNPRHLVRRRGQEARLRCSPMKGHSHVYWYRQLPEEGLKFMVYLQKENIIDESGMPKERFSAEFPKEGPSILRIQQVVRGDSAAYFCASRRSNGTQQETQYFGPGTRLLVL.